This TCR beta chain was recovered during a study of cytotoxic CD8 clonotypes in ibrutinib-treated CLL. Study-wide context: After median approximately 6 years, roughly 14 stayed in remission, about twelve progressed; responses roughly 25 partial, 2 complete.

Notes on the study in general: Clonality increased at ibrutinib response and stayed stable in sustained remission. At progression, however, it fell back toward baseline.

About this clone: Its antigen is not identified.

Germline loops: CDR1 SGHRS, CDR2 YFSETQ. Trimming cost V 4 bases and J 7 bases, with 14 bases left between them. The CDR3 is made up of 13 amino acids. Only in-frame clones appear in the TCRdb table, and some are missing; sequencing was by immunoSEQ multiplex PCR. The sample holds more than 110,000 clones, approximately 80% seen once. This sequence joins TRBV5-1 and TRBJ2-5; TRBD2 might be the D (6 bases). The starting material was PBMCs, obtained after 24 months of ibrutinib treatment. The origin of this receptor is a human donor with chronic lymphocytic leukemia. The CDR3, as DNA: TGCGCCAGCAGCCCCGGGACTGGGCGGACCCAGTACTTC. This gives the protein CASSPGTGRTQYF. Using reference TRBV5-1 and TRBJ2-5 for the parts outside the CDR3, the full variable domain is KAGVTQTPRYLIKTRGQQVTLSCSPISGHRSVSWYQQTPGQGLQFLFEYFSETQRNKGNFPGRFSGRQFSNSRSEMNVSTLELGDSALYLCASSPGTGRTQYFGPGTRLLVL.